These T cell receptor beta chains were read from a single sample in a study of blood T cell repertoires in COVID-19. Repertoires were generated with immunoSEQ multiplex PCR, while TCRdb's copy carries only in-frame clones and drops some. The data contain roughly 240,000 clones, approximately 87% of them singletons. Source material: peripheral blood. The receptors were sampled from a man in his 60s who had recovered from COVID-19. CDR3s include the opening cysteine and the closing phenylalanine or tryptophan. A D gene is named only where the DNA matches it firmly. Clone size is shown for a subset of rows, as once, few, many or a class of expanded clone.

v_gene	d_gene	j_gene	len	abundance	CDR3nt	CDR3aa
TRBV4-2	NA	TRBJ2-2	14	NA	TGTGCCAGCAGCCAAGTCGGGGAGACCGGGGAGCTGTTTTTT	CASSQVGETGELFF
TRBV5-1	TRBD1	TRBJ1-2	14	NA	TGCGCCAGCAGCTTGGCACAGGGGCACTATGGCTACACCTTC	CASSLAQGHYGYTF
TRBV6-2/TRBV6-3	TRBD1	TRBJ1-5	16	NA	TGTGCCAGCAGTTACCCAGGGGGCCGGAGCAATCAGCCCCAGCATTTT	CASSYPGGRSNQPQHF
TRBV7-9	TRBD1	TRBJ2-1	14	NA	TGTGCCAGCAGCCTAGGACAGGGGGCTATTGAGCAGTTCTTC	CASSLGQGAIEQFF
TRBV10-3	TRBD2	TRBJ2-7	12	once	TGTGCCACGACTAGCGGGAGGTTCGGGCAGTACTTC	CATTSGRFGQYF
TRBV5-4	NA	TRBJ1-2	13	NA	TGTGCCAGCAGCCCGAGGGCAAACTATGGCTACACCTTC	CASSPRANYGYTF
TRBV3-1/TRBV3-2	NA	TRBJ2-7	15	NA	TGTGCCAGCAGCCAAGATTGGGCGGGATCCCGCGAGCAGTACTTC	CASSQDWAGSREQYF
TRBV7-2	NA	TRBJ2-1	15	few	TGTGCCAGCAGCTTATTAGGCCTAGGTGTCAATGAGCAGTTCTTC	CASSLLGLGVNEQFF
TRBV5-4	TRBD2	TRBJ2-2	17	NA	TGTGCCAGCAGCTTGGTTTTACTAGCGGGGGACACCGGGGAGCTGTTTTTT	CASSLVLLAGDTGELFF
TRBV27	NA	TRBJ2-1	13	NA	TGTGCCAGCAGTATGGACGTAGCCGGGACTCAGTTCTTC	CASSMDVAGTQFF
TRBV27	TRBD2	TRBJ2-3	17	NA	TGTGCCAGCAGCCGAAAGCTAACTAGCGTCAGCACAGATACGCAGTATTTT	CASSRKLTSVSTDTQYF
TRBV7-3	NA	TRBJ2-6	15	NA	TGTGCCAGCAGCTCGAGCTTCTCTGGGGCCAACGTCCTGACTTTC	CASSSSFSGANVLTF
TRBV4-1	NA	TRBJ1-4	16	NA	TGCGCCAGCAGCCAAGAATCCGGACACCGGAACGAAAAACTGTTTTTT	CASSQESGHRNEKLFF
TRBV2	NA	TRBJ2-6	16	NA	TGTGCCAGCAGTGAGGAACAGGGCTCTGGGGCCAACGTCCTGACTTTC	CASSEEQGSGANVLTF
TRBV4-1	TRBD1	TRBJ1-2	15	once	TGCGCCAGCAGCCAAGATCAGGGGGCGCAGGATGGCTACACCTTC	CASSQDQGAQDGYTF
TRBV10-3	NA	TRBJ1-1	14	NA	TGTGCCATCAGTGAGCGTGGGCCGAACACTGAAGCTTTCTTT	CAISERGPNTEAFF
TRBV2	TRBD2	TRBJ2-2	17	NA	TGTGCCAGCAGACGGACTAGCGGGGGTCTAGGGACCGGGGAGCTGTTTTTT	CASRRTSGGLGTGELFF
TRBV5-5	NA	TRBJ2-1	14	NA	TGTGCCAGCAGCTTTTTGAGCTCCTACAATGAGCAGTTCTTC	CASSFLSSYNEQFF
TRBV21-1	NA	TRBJ1-2	20	NA	TGTGCCAGCAGCAAATTAGGACAGGGTTCGATCACCGACAGAAACTATGGCTACACCTTC	CASSKLGQGSITDRNYGYTF
TRBV5-4	TRBD2	TRBJ2-2	15	many	TGTGCCAGCACACCGGGACTAACGGAAACCGGGGAGCTGTTTTTT	CASTPGLTETGELFF
TRBV18	NA	TRBJ1-3	15	few	TGTGCCAGCTCACCGGCAGCGTTGTCTGGAAACACCATATATTTT	CASSPAALSGNTIYF
TRBV5-5	NA	TRBJ2-7	15	NA	NA	CASSFLWAVIYEQYF
TRBV4-2	TRBD1	TRBJ2-3	16	NA	TGTGCCAGCAGCCAGACGGACAGGGTTATGGTCGTAACGCAGTATTTT	CASSQTDRVMVVTQYF
TRBV2	TRBD1	TRBJ1-2	13	NA	TGTGCCAGCAGTGAGACAGGGTTCTATGGCTACACCTTC	CASSETGFYGYTF
TRBV7-2	NA	TRBJ1-1	13	NA	TGTGCCAGCAGCTTATCCGGGTCCACTGAAGCTTTCTTT	CASSLSGSTEAFF
TRBV30	NA	TRBJ2-1	13	once	TGTGCCTGGAATCGAGCAACTTACAATGAGCAGTTCTTC	CAWNRATYNEQFF
TRBV7-2	TRBD1	TRBJ1-2	18	NA	TGTGCCAGCAGCCCCACAGGCCGGGGGACAGGTCGTAGGTATGGCTACACCTTC	CASSPTGRGTGRRYGYTF
TRBV28	TRBD1	TRBJ2-3	13	NA	TGTGCCAGCGGACAGGTGCCCCAAACTACGCAGTATTTT	CASGQVPQTTQYF
TRBV6-2/TRBV6-3	TRBD2	TRBJ2-3	18	NA	TGTGCCAGCAGTTACCGGTTAGCGGGGCGCTCTAGCACAGATACGCAGTATTTT	CASSYRLAGRSSTDTQYF
TRBV12-3/TRBV12-4	NA	TRBJ1-2	13	NA	TGTGCCAGCAGTTTTTCGGGGAGCAGTGGCTACACCTTC	CASSFSGSSGYTF
TRBV12-5	NA	TRBJ2-3	15	NA	TGTGCTAGTGGTCCCGCCGGTGCACCCACAGATACGCAGTATTTT	CASGPAGAPTDTQYF
TRBV19	NA	TRBJ2-7	15	NA	TGTGCCAGTAGTATTTCGGAGGGGTTGAGGTACGAGCAGTACTTC	CASSISEGLRYEQYF
TRBV14	TRBD1	TRBJ1-2	14	NA	TGTGCCAGCAGCCTACTTGACAGGGGGCCGGGCTACACCTTC	CASSLLDRGPGYTF
TRBV18	NA	TRBJ1-4	15	NA	TGTGCCAGCTCACCACTAGAGACAGCGATTGAAAAACTGTTTTTT	CASSPLETAIEKLFF
TRBV3-1/TRBV3-2	TRBD2	TRBJ2-1	14	NA	TGTGCCAGCAGCCCTTCTAGCGGGGGGGCCGTGCAGTTCTTC	CASSPSSGGAVQFF
TRBV6-5	NA	TRBJ2-5	16	once	TGTGCCAGCAGTTATTTGTCGGCAGGAACACAAGAGACCCAGTACTTC	CASSYLSAGTQETQYF
TRBV12-3/TRBV12-4	NA	TRBJ2-3	12	few	TGTGCCAGCAGTTTGGGCGAGAGGGAGCAGTATTTT	CASSLGEREQYF
TRBV3-1/TRBV3-2	TRBD2	TRBJ2-3	16	NA	TGTGCCAGCAGCCCGACTAGCGGGGGGGGCACAGATACGCAGTATTTT	CASSPTSGGGTDTQYF
TRBV7-3	TRBD2	TRBJ2-3	15	NA	TGTGCCAGCAGCTTTCGGGGGGGTGGCACAGATACGCAGTATTTT	CASSFRGGGTDTQYF
TRBV6-1	NA	TRBJ1-4	14	NA	TGTGCCAGCAGTGAATGGGCATCGGATGAAAAACTGTTTTTT	CASSEWASDEKLFF
TRBV4-1	NA	TRBJ2-1	13	NA	TGCGCCAGCAGCCAAGGCTCGGTGAATGAGCAGTTCTTC	CASSQGSVNEQFF
TRBV2	NA	TRBJ2-2	15	once	TGTGCCAGCAGTGTCGTGGCTTTGAACACCGGGGAGCTGTTTTTT	CASSVVALNTGELFF
TRBV28	NA	TRBJ1-3	13	few	TGTGCCAGCAGTTTACTCTCTGGAAACACCATATATTTT	CASSLLSGNTIYF
TRBV29-1	NA	TRBJ2-3	12	once	TGCAGCGTCGCGGATGGCACAGATACGCAGTATTTT	CSVADGTDTQYF
TRBV5-1	NA	TRBJ1-1	14	NA	TGCGCCAGCAGCTTGGGACAGTTTAAGGCGGAAGCTTTCTTT	CASSLGQFKAEAFF
TRBV28	TRBD1	TRBJ1-1	15	NA	TGTGCCAGCAGTTTTGGGGACAGGGCCCTCTCTGAAGCTTTCTTT	CASSFGDRALSEAFF
TRBV25-1	TRBD1	TRBJ1-2	14	NA	TGTGCCAGCATTCCCCAGGGACAGGGCTTTGGCTACACCTTC	CASIPQGQGFGYTF
TRBV12-5	TRBD1	TRBJ1-5	15	NA	TGTGCTAGTGGTTTGGAACAGGGGGGCAATCAGCCCCAGCATTTT	CASGLEQGGNQPQHF
TRBV7-9	NA	TRBJ1-1	13	many	TGTGCCAGCAGCTTGACACCCAACACTGAAGCTTTCTTT	CASSLTPNTEAFF
TRBV19	NA	TRBJ2-1	13	NA	TGTGCCAGTAGTATATCTATCCACAATGAGCAGTTCTTC	CASSISIHNEQFF
TRBV6-2/TRBV6-3	TRBD2	TRBJ2-2	20	NA	TGTGCCAGCAGTCGCACCCGCGGGACTAGCGGGAGGAATCCCGCCGGGGAGCTGTTTTTT	CASSRTRGTSGRNPAGELFF
TRBV7-7	TRBD1	TRBJ2-7	14	once	TGTGCCAGCAGCTTAGGACAGGGGGCCTACGAGCAGTACTTC	CASSLGQGAYEQYF
TRBV29-1	NA	TRBJ1-1	13	NA	TGCAGCGTTGAAGGACGAGGCCAAGCCGGGGCTTTCTTT	CSVEGRGQAGAFF
TRBV6-6	TRBD2	TRBJ2-7	14	NA	TGTGCCAGCAGTCACGGGACTAGCGGGGTCGAGCAGTACTTC	CASSHGTSGVEQYF
TRBV12-5	TRBD2	TRBJ2-2	18	NA	TGTGCTAGTGGTTTGTGGCAACTAGCGGGAGGGTTCACCGGGGAGCTGTTTTTT	CASGLWQLAGGFTGELFF
TRBV2	TRBD1	TRBJ2-4	15	NA	TGTGCCAGCAGTGACAGGGGGCTCGCCAAAAACATTCAGTACTTC	CASSDRGLAKNIQYF
TRBV6-5	TRBD2	TRBJ2-5	15	NA	TGTGCCAGCAGTTCACAGTTGGCGTCGGGGGGGGCCCAGTACTTC	CASSSQLASGGAQYF